This T cell receptor beta chain was identified during a study of blood T cell repertoires in COVID-19. On the study more broadly: Nucleic acid was either cDNA or gDNA, and it came from T cells, B-cell-depleted T cells, or PBMCs.

The CDR3 extends over 13 amino acids. Trimming pared 5 bases from V and 4 bases from J, leaving 9 bases between. The assay was immunoSEQ multiplex PCR, and TCRdb's table has in-frame clones only and misses some. Of around 210,000 clones listed, just under 85% are singletons. Seattle cases were enrolled at active infection and followed longitudinally. This sequence was found in a man in his 60s with COVID-19, enrolled during active disease. The chain is built from TRBV12-3 or TRBV12-4 and TRBJ1-5, with D possibly TRBD1 on 6 matching bases. Sequenced material: peripheral blood. The CDR3 region is CASSLDRNQPQHF. CDR3 nucleotides: TGTGCCAGCAGTCTCGACAGGAATCAGCCCCAGCATTTT.